This entry lists 3 T cell receptor beta chains sequenced from one sample in a study of tumor-infiltrating lymphocytes in oesophageal squamous cell carcinoma. From the reads, TCRdb called clonotypes with MiXCR, one entry per CDR3 protein. The sample records 12,000 or so distinct CDR3 sequences, roughly 60% being singletons. Sequenced sample: blood. The source of these receptors is a female donor with esophageal squamous cell carcinoma.

The gene calls are TRBV9 and TRBJ1-1, with no clear D. CDR1 SGDLS and CDR2 YYNGEE come from the germline V gene. V lost 4 bases, J lost 6 bases, and 13 bases lay in between. The CDR3 has 13 amino acids. The CDR3, as DNA: TGTGCCAGCAGCCCGGTTGGGCAGGCTGAAGCTTTCTTT. It specifies CASSPVGQAEAFF. Supplemented by reference TRBV9 and TRBJ1-1, the full variable domain reads DSGVTQTPKHLITATGQRVTLRCSPRSGDLSVYWYQQSLDQGLQFLIQYYNGEERAKGNILERFSAQQFPDLHSELNLSSLELGDSALYFCASSPVGQAEAFFGQGTRLTVV.

Details on this clonotype: The final CDR3 position lacks the conserved phenylalanine or tryptophan, pointing to a likely read error. It is unclear where the CDR3 begins or ends on the DNA, so no DNA is shown, and the CDR3 is as TCRdb lists it. The chain uses TRBV7-2 and TRBJ2-6; TRBD1 reflects the table's D call only, with no check against the DNA. CDR1 is SGHTA and CDR2 is FQGNSA in the germline V gene. Inclusive of both ends, the CDR3 amounts to 16 amino acids. The CDR3 sequence: CASSLDRGYYEQYFGA.

This chain links TRBV6-1 with TRBJ2-6, with D tentatively TRBD1 (5 bases). The last part of the DNA fits TRBJ2-7 better; the J call may be wrong. Germline CDR1 reads MNHNS; CDR2 reads SASEGT. The CDR3 totals 13 residues. CDR3 DNA: TGTGCCAGCAGGGAACAGGTAATGAACGAGCAGTACTTC. This sequence encodes CASREQVMNEQYF.